The text below deals with one T cell receptor (beta chain). This clone was observed once. Its binding antigen is unknown. Base qualities are not at hand, and no much larger clone is one base apart. The immunoSEQ Assay, a bias-controlled multiplex PCR, was used to amplify TCRbeta CDR3 regions from genomic DNA. For the original study's pipeline: The number of nucleated cells in each sample was estimated by amplification of reference gene primers within the assay. To quantify the absolute abundance of each unique TCRbeta CDR3 rearrangement, sequence reads were collapsed and filtered. For each sample, productive Simpson clonality was calculated as the square root of Simpson's diversity index over productive rearrangements. TCRdb re-hosts the immuneACCESS table, in-frame sequences only. Its copies lack some clones; in the studies checked, an unresolved V gene accounts for under half of them, and the cause for the rest is not known. V and J calls and clone size are as listed in that table; D and trimming were resolved from the DNA. The sample includes approximately 220,000 clones, with around four fifths observed a single time. The ten largest clones capture approximately 7.4% of the sample.

CDR3 length: 16 amino acids, cysteine to phenylalanine. The DNA shown is the 48-base CDR3, in frame from base 1. From a lookup of the germline V gene (reference sequence), CDR1 and CDR2 are SEHNR and FQNEAQ. Trimming leaves V shorter by 4 bases and J shorter by 0 bases, with the junction holding 6 bases beyond the gene matches. Whole blood was collected in K2EDTA tubes by collaborating institutions according to the institutions' own protocols. Collaborator samples were shipped for TCRbeta analysis as frozen whole blood, isolated PBMCs, or DNA extracted from either sample type. The sample originates from a study of blood T cell repertoires in COVID-19 (dated by TCRdb to the early 2020s). Describing the broader study: Collaborator samples came from the United States, Italy and Spain and covered acute and convalescent phases of COVID-19. The prospective study material was composed of cDNA or gDNA derived from T cells, B-cell-depleted T cells, or PBMCs. Subjects who had been exposed to COVID-19, were actively infected with it, or had recovered from it provided the deeply sampled blood TCRbeta repertoires that made up the dataset. A freely available public database, intended as a resource for researchers studying the immune response to SARS-CoV-2, is where the repertoires were released. Samples came from the ongoing ImmuneRACE study (first 160 participants) plus 1,254 subjects from 6 global collaborators. A de-identified subject ID, COVID-19 status, age in years and sex were almost always included in the sample metadata. Where HLA class I and class II types were available, the types were taken from metadata supplied by the sample provider, not from assay-based typing. Points the paper makes about the study in general: Clinical and demographic metadata were provided uncurated, with the amount varying by source and participant.

The chain was built from TRBV7-9 and TRBJ1-5; 7 bases in the junction line up with TRBD1. The source is a woman between 45 and 65 years old with acute or convalescent COVID-19. Sequencing was performed on peripheral blood. The CDR3 loop reads CASSSTGAGSNQPQHF. The nucleotides read TGTGCCAGCAGCTCAACAGGGGCTGGTAGCAATCAGCCCCAGCATTTT.